Presented here are 17 T cell receptor beta chains from one specimen sequenced in a study of immune cell composition in non-small cell lung cancer. Data came from immunoSEQ multiplex PCR; TCRdb stores just in-frame clones and leaves some out. This table holds thousands of clones, roughly 80% found once. Specimen: lung tumor tissue. These receptors all come from a human donor with non-small cell lung cancer.

This chain uses TRBV11-2 with TRBJ2-1, with 11 bases lining up with TRBD2. Germline-derived CDR1 and CDR2 are SGHAT and FQNNGV. V lost 3 bases to trimming and J lost 8 bases; unmatched junction nucleotides: 6. This CDR3 is 15 amino acids long. CDR3 DNA sequence: TGTGCCAGCAGCTTGGGACTAGCGGAGGGGGATGAGCAGTTCTTC. Amino acid sequence: CASSLGLAEGDEQFF.

V is TRBV4-2 and J is TRBJ2-1; TRBD2 matches 9 bases. CDR3 length: 16 residues. V shed 3 bases and J 9 bases; nucleotides not matched to a gene: 12. Germline V gene data show CDR1 as LGHNA and CDR2 as YNFKEQ. CDR3: CASSHKGAGGPGEQFF. CDR3 nucleotide sequence: TGTGCCAGCAGCCATAAGGGGGCGGGGGGGCCTGGTGAGCAGTTCTTC.

In nucleotides, the CDR3 is TGTGCCAGCAGTTTACCGACCGACAGGGCTAGCAATCAGCCCCAGCATTTT. Translated, it gives CASSLPTDRASNQPQHF. This chain uses TRBV28 with TRBJ1-5; 7 bases fit TRBD1. Trimming cost V 2 bases and J 0 bases; bases outside gene matches: 7. Germline V gene sequence: CDR1 MDHEN, CDR2 SYDVKM. CDR3 length equals 17 residues. Together with reference TRBV28 and TRBJ1-5, the CDR3 gives the full variable domain: DVKVTQSSRYLVKRTGEKVFLECVQDMDHENMFWYRQDPGLGLRLIYFSYDVKMKEKGDIPEGYSVSREKKERFSLILESASTNQTSMYLCASSLPTDRASNQPQHFGDGTRLSIL.

This clone occurred a few times. This chain links TRBV19 with TRBJ2-1; 8 positions agree with TRBD1. Germline lookup yields CDR1 LNHDA and CDR2 SQIVND (reference sequence). This CDR3 comprises 14 residues. V was pared by 2 bases and J by 9 bases, with 6 bases of the junction left unmatched. The CDR3 DNA follows: TGTGCCAGTAGTATACAGGCAGGGGGCGGTGAGCAGTTCTTC. This encodes CASSIQAGGGEQFF.

The chain combines TRBV5-6 with TRBJ2-3; D is unresolved. The V end was cut by 4 bases, the J end by 3 bases, with 3 bases between. CDR3 length equals 11 residues. Germline CDR1 reads SGHDT; CDR2 reads YYEEEE. The CDR3 DNA follows: TGTGCCAGCAGCCTAACAGATACGCAGTATTTT. Translation: CASSLTDTQYF.

CDR3 sequence: CAWAAGGAAKKQYF. As DNA, the CDR3 is TGTGCCTGGGCTGCGGGGGGGGCGGCTAAGAAGCAGTACTTC. The chain recombines TRBV30 with TRBJ2-7; 9 bases are shared with TRBD2. V dropped 5 bases and J dropped 8; count of bases not matched to a gene: 13. Looked up from germline, CDR1 is GTSNPN and CDR2 is SVGIG (reference sequence). CDR3 length: 14 amino acids.

This clone has only a few counts. The chain carries TRBV6-5 and TRBJ1-1; a weak D match, TRBD1 (6 bases). The CDR3 sequence is 11 residues long. Trimming left V 5 bases short and J 11 bases short, with 12 bases between. Germline V gene lookup returns CDR1 MNHEY and CDR2 SVGAGI. Here the CDR3 reads CASSPGTRAFF. The CDR3 bases are TGTGCCAGCAGTCCCGGGACAAGGGCTTTCTTT.

The rearrangement links TRBV7-9 to TRBJ2-7; unclear D gene. Germline CDR1 reads SEHNR; CDR2 reads FQNEAQ (reference sequence). The CDR3 covers 16 residues. Trimming pared 2 bases from V and 0 bases from J, leaving 14 bases between. The CDR3 spells CASSLYLQTLSYEQYF. The DNA of the CDR3 is TGTGCCAGCAGCTTATACCTCCAAACCCTCTCCTACGAGCAGTACTTC.

The V call is TRBV6-5, the J call TRBJ2-7, with TRBD1 identical over 12 bases. The V gene's germline CDR1 is MNHEY and CDR2 SVGAGI. Trimming removed 2 bases from V and 4 bases from J; junction bases left unmatched: 6. CDR3 length: 16 residues. The CDR3 sequence: CASSYEWDRGQYEQYF. The CDR3 DNA reads TGTGCCAGCAGTTACGAATGGGACAGGGGGCAGTACGAGCAGTACTTC.

The chain joins TRBV29-1 to TRBJ1-2; D call uncertain. V shed 4 bases and J shed 5 bases, with 11 bases lying between them. The CDR3 consists of 12 residues. Germline V gene sequence: CDR1 SQVTM, CDR2 ANQGSEA. The CDR3: CSVAPGGYGYTF. DNA for the CDR3: TGCAGCGTTGCCCCCGGCGGTTATGGCTACACCTTC.

The chain uses TRBV25-1 and TRBJ2-2; D may be TRBD1 (6 bases). V shed 8 bases and J shed 2 bases, with 15 bases lying between them. Germline CDR1 MGHDK, CDR2 SYGVNS. CDR3 length: 15 residues. The CDR3: CASSPSRGNTGELFF. The CDR3 DNA reads as TGTGCCAGCTCACCCTCCAGGGGTAACACCGGGGAGCTGTTTTTT.

V gene TRBV5-1 combines with J gene TRBJ2-7; TRBD2 matches at 7 bases. The V gene end was trimmed by 4 bases and the J gene end by 6 bases; junction bases not matched to a gene: 22. The CDR3 contains 18 residues. The germline CDR1 and CDR2 sequences are SGHRS and YFSETQ. The CDR3 DNA reads TGCGCCAGCAGCCCCCTCGGCGGGAGAGCTCGCTACGGGGGCGAGCAGTACTTC. This sequence encodes CASSPLGGRARYGGEQYF.

V and J are TRBV18 and TRBJ2-7; either TRBD1 or TRBD2 may supply D (5 bases each). The CDR3 is 16 residues long. Germline lookup yields CDR1 KGHSH and CDR2 LQKENI. V lost 4 bases to trimming and J lost 0 bases, with 16 bases between them. The CDR3 sequence: CASSLGVGRSSYEQYF. The CDR3 bases are TGTGCCAGCTCACTCGGGGTGGGGCGGAGCTCCTACGAGCAGTACTTC.

The chain employs TRBV20-1 and TRBJ2-1; D may correspond to TRBD1 or TRBD2 (5 bases each). Per germline, CDR1 DFQATT and CDR2 SNEGSKA (reference sequence). The CDR3 covers 11 residues. Trimming shortened V by 6 bases and J by 6 bases, and 9 bases separated the two germline ends. Here the CDR3 reads CSAGTSNEQFF. The CDR3 region has the DNA TGCAGTGCCGGGACCAGCAATGAGCAGTTCTTC.

The V call is TRBV7-9, the J call TRBJ2-3; TRBD2 matches 9 bases. Germline V gene lookup returns CDR1 SEHNR and CDR2 FQNEAQ (reference sequence). V was clipped by 3 bases and J by 2 bases; unmatched bases: 6. This CDR3 comprises 16 residues. In DNA form, the CDR3 reads TGTGCCAGCAGCTTCCATGCGGGGGGGGACACAGATACGCAGTATTTT. The encoded protein is CASSFHAGGDTDTQYF.

For the CDR3, the DNA is TGTGCCTGGAGTGAAGCCGAAGGGCAGTACTTC. Amino acid sequence: CAWSEAEGQYF. The V gene is TRBV30, the J gene TRBJ2-7; the D is unclear. Germline V lookup: CDR1 GTSNPN, CDR2 SVGIG (reference sequence). Between the trimmed V and J ends, which lost 1 base and 9 bases, there was a span of 10 bases. This CDR3 spans 11 amino acids.

The J gene is TRBJ1-6, the V gene TRBV5-4; 7 bases match TRBD1. The CDR3 is 15 amino acids. J was trimmed by 5 bases and V by 5 bases; bases with no gene match: 7. CDR1 is SGHNT and CDR2 is YYREEE in the germline V gene (reference sequence). CDR3 sequence reads: CASSSDRIHNSPLHF. CDR3 DNA: TGTGCCAGCAGTTCGGACAGGATCCATAATTCACCCCTCCACTTT.